Reported below is one TCR beta chain. As yet, its antigen is unknown. This sample was included in a study of synovial regulatory T cells in juvenile arthritis. Study-level findings and limits: Synovial Teff and blood CPL repertoires partially overlapped with iaTreg TCR repertoires, which were largely patient-private. Synovial Treg CDR3 sequences overlapped more with iaTregs than other circulating Tregs.

Using immunoSEQ multiplex PCR, the repertoire was profiled, and TCRdb retains in-frame clones only, with some absent. The sample data list 9,000 to 10,000 clones. Donors were over 10 juvenile idiopathic arthritis patients with active disease. Source material: Treg cells from blood. The sample's subset: remaining (HLA-DR-negative) circulating blood Treg cells. This receptor was taken from a donor between 2 and 35 years old with juvenile idiopathic arthritis.

CDR3: CASSFRDGSAFF. The chain joins TRBV6-6 to TRBJ1-1. The CDR3 sequence is 12 residues long. The protein alone is recorded here. Germline CDR1 and CDR2: MNHNY and SVGAGI (reference sequence).